This is a list of T cell receptor beta chains from one sample in a study of shared clonotypes between healthy human individuals. Libraries were prepared by immunoSEQ multiplex PCR; TCRdb keeps only in-frame clonotypes and omits some of them. The sample has over 2,000,000 clones, around 95% seen once. Sequencing used naive CD8+ T cells from PBMCs. These receptors all come from a man between 18 and 29 years old in good health. Some clones in this sample may be carry-over from other donors' samples. Each CDR3 is given with its conserved first and last residue. The order of the fields is clone size, V gene, D gene, J gene, CDR3 DNA, CDR3 protein. D genes are given only for firm matches. Clone size is not always given. Where it is, it says once, few, many or a class for expanded clones.

size: NA; V: TRBV9; D: NA; J: TRBJ2-5; DNA: TGTGCCAGCAGCGTAGCTCGGGGGGCGCGTGGAGAGACCCAGTACTTC; CDR3: CASSVARGARGETQYF
size: NA; V: TRBV28; D: NA; J: TRBJ1-5; DNA: TGTGCCAGCAGCAGCTTCGGGGACCCCAATCAGCCCCAGCATTTT; CDR3: CASSSFGDPNQPQHF
size: NA; V: TRBV9; D: TRBD1; J: TRBJ1-2; DNA: TGTGCCAGCAGCCCTGTCGACAGGGCCACAGGGGCTAACTATGGCTACACCTTC; CDR3: CASSPVDRATGANYGYTF
size: NA; V: TRBV6-5; D: NA; J: TRBJ1-2; DNA: TGTGCCAGCAGTTACTCGAGCGCCTTTGGCTACACCTTC; CDR3: CASSYSSAFGYTF
size: NA; V: TRBV5-6; D: NA; J: TRBJ1-3; DNA: TGTGCCAGCAGCTTGGATCAGGACACCATATATTTT; CDR3: CASSLDQDTIYF
size: once; V: TRBV28; D: NA; J: TRBJ1-1; DNA: TGTGCCAGCAGGCGGACAGAAACTCACTGGGCTTTCTTT; CDR3: CASRRTETHWAFF
size: NA; V: TRBV28; D: NA; J: TRBJ1-2; DNA: TGTGCCAGCAGTTTATCCCCCTCGAGGGAGTCTAACTATGGCTACACCTTC; CDR3: CASSLSPSRESNYGYTF
size: NA; V: TRBV27; D: TRBD1; J: TRBJ2-7; DNA: TGTGCCAGCAGTTTATCGAGGACAGGGTTCTACGAGCAGTACTTC; CDR3: CASSLSRTGFYEQYF
size: NA; V: TRBV27; D: TRBD1; J: TRBJ2-1; DNA: TGTGCCAGCAGTTTACTAGGGACAGACAATGAGCAGTTCTTC; CDR3: CASSLLGTDNEQFF
size: NA; V: TRBV30; D: NA; J: TRBJ2-7; DNA: TGTGCCTGGAGTGTTCGGCAGCAGGCCTACGAGCAGTACTTC; CDR3: CAWSVRQQAYEQYF
size: NA; V: TRBV19; D: TRBD2; J: TRBJ2-2; DNA: TGTGCCAGTAGTATAAGTCTAGCGGGACCAGCCACCGGGGAGCTGTTTTTT; CDR3: CASSISLAGPATGELFF
size: NA; V: TRBV27; D: TRBD1; J: TRBJ2-5; DNA: TGTGCCAGCAGGCTACAGGGGTGGGGGCAAGAGACCCAGTACTTC; CDR3: CASRLQGWGQETQYF
size: NA; V: TRBV7-9; D: TRBD2; J: TRBJ2-7; DNA: TGTGCCAGCAGCTCTACCGGGACTAGCGGGAAGTACGAGCAGTACTTC; CDR3: CASSSTGTSGKYEQYF
size: few; V: TRBV9; D: NA; J: TRBJ1-1; DNA: TGTGCCAGCAGCGCCCAGGGGAGGAACACTGAAGCTTTCTTT; CDR3: CASSAQGRNTEAFF
size: NA; V: TRBV6-1; D: NA; J: TRBJ1-5; DNA: TGTGCCAGCAGTGAAGCGGAGAGCCGGATGAGCAATCAGCCCCAGCATTTT; CDR3: CASSEAESRMSNQPQHF
size: NA; V: TRBV7-3; D: NA; J: TRBJ2-1; DNA: TGTGCCAGCAGCTTAAGCGGAGTCGCGAAGGGTGCTGATGAGCAGTTCTTC; CDR3: CASSLSGVAKGADEQFF
size: NA; V: TRBV7-2; D: TRBD2; J: TRBJ2-7; DNA: TGTGCCAGCAGCTCCTGGATCAAACTAGCGGGAGGGTACGAGCAGTACTTC; CDR3: CASSSWIKLAGGYEQYF
size: NA; V: TRBV5-1; D: NA; J: TRBJ2-1; DNA: TGCGCCAGCAGCTTGGGACTGTACAATGAGCAGTTCTTC; CDR3: CASSLGLYNEQFF
size: few; V: TRBV27; D: NA; J: TRBJ2-1; DNA: TGTGCCAGCAGTTTGCAGGCCTACAATGAGCAGTTCTTC; CDR3: CASSLQAYNEQFF
size: NA; V: TRBV7-6; D: NA; J: TRBJ2-5; DNA: TGTGCCAGCAGCCTCTCGCGCAGGTACCAAGAGACCCAGTACTTC; CDR3: CASSLSRRYQETQYF
size: NA; V: TRBV11-3; D: TRBD2; J: TRBJ2-1; DNA: TGTGCCAGCAGATACCCAAGGGCGGGAGGACTCAATGAGCAGTTCTTC; CDR3: CASRYPRAGGLNEQFF
size: NA; V: TRBV6-5; D: NA; J: TRBJ2-1; DNA: TGTGCCAGCGGAGGGCGAATCCCCTACAATGAGCAGTTCTTC; CDR3: CASGGRIPYNEQFF
size: NA; V: TRBV28; D: TRBD1; J: TRBJ1-2; DNA: TGTGCCAGCAGCCAGGGGGACAGAAGTAGCTATGGCTACACCTTC; CDR3: CASSQGDRSSYGYTF
size: NA; V: TRBV10-3; D: TRBD2; J: TRBJ2-1; DNA: TGTGCCATCAGTGTTAGCGGGATAAAGGGTGAGCAGTTCTTC; CDR3: CAISVSGIKGEQFF
size: few; V: TRBV5-6; D: NA; J: TRBJ1-5; DNA: TGTGCCAGCAGCCAGGGAGGACAGCCCCAGCATTTT; CDR3: CASSQGGQPQHF
size: few; V: TRBV7-6; D: NA; J: TRBJ2-1; DNA: TGTGCCAGCAGCGTCCGCGGAGGTGAGCAGTTCTTC; CDR3: CASSVRGGEQFF
size: NA; V: TRBV19; D: NA; J: TRBJ1-5; DNA: TGTGCCAGTAGTATACCTCCAAGGAAATATAGCAATCAGCCCCAGCATTTT; CDR3: CASSIPPRKYSNQPQHF
size: NA; V: TRBV11-2; D: NA; J: TRBJ1-1; DNA: TGTGCCAGCACCCTGGAATTGAACACTGAAGCTTTCTTT; CDR3: CASTLELNTEAFF
size: once; V: TRBV28; D: NA; J: TRBJ1-1; DNA: TGTGCCACCGAGGGCCCCGGGCAGGTGAACACTGAAGCTTTCTTT; CDR3: CATEGPGQVNTEAFF
size: NA; V: TRBV2; D: TRBD2; J: TRBJ2-7; DNA: TGTGCCAGCAGTTTGAAGAGTTGGAGCGGGAGCGCACTCGACTCCTACGAGCAGTACTTC; CDR3: CASSLKSWSGSALDSYEQYF
size: NA; V: TRBV19; D: NA; J: TRBJ1-1; DNA: TGTGCCACTGACCGGGGCACAAAGACTGAAGCTTTCTTT; CDR3: CATDRGTKTEAFF
size: NA; V: TRBV5-3; D: NA; J: TRBJ1-5; DNA: TGTGCCAGAAGAAGAGAGGGGAATCAGCCCCAGCATTTT; CDR3: CARRREGNQPQHF
size: NA; V: TRBV27; D: NA; J: TRBJ1-1; DNA: TGTGCCAGCAGTTTGGGGGGTGCCACTGAAGCTTTCTTT; CDR3: CASSLGGATEAFF
size: few; V: TRBV4-1; D: TRBD1; J: TRBJ1-1; DNA: TGCGCCAGCAGGGACAGGGAAGGAACTGAAGCTTTCTTT; CDR3: CASRDREGTEAFF
size: NA; V: TRBV7-9; D: NA; J: TRBJ2-5; DNA: TGTGCCAGCAGCTTACCCCACCTTGGGGAGACCCAGTACTTC; CDR3: CASSLPHLGETQYF
size: NA; V: TRBV11-2; D: TRBD1; J: TRBJ2-5; DNA: TGTGCCAGCAGCTCGCAGATCGGACAGGGAGAAGAGACCCAGTACTTC; CDR3: CASSSQIGQGEETQYF
size: NA; V: TRBV14; D: TRBD2; J: TRBJ2-1; DNA: TGTGCCAGCAGCTATCCGGGACTAGGCTCCTACAATGAGCAGTTCTTC; CDR3: CASSYPGLGSYNEQFF
size: NA; V: TRBV19; D: TRBD2; J: TRBJ2-7; DNA: TGTGCCAGTAGTCCCGTCGGGGGGTCCTACGAGCAGTACTTC; CDR3: CASSPVGGSYEQYF
size: NA; V: TRBV28; D: NA; J: TRBJ1-2; DNA: TGTGCCAGCAGTTTACCCCGGGGCAGCTATGGCTACACCTTC; CDR3: CASSLPRGSYGYTF
size: NA; V: TRBV28; D: NA; J: TRBJ2-5; DNA: TGTGCCAGCACCTCACGCAGGGATGACCAGTACTTC; CDR3: CASTSRRDDQYF